The 14 T cell receptor beta chains below come from one sample, sequenced in a study of shared clonotypes between healthy human individuals. This table comes from immunoSEQ multiplex PCR, and its TCRdb copy is limited to in-frame clones, with some not included. Among 1,400,000 or so clones listed, less than 99% were seen once. The sequenced sample consisted of naive CD4+ T cells sorted from blood. Specified subset: CD45RA+ positively selected. The origin of the receptors is a man aged 25 to 45 in good health.

This chain connects TRBV5-5 to TRBJ1-2; D unclear. Germline V CDR1 and CDR2: SGHKS, YYEKEE (reference sequence). V lost 7 bases and J 2 bases, leaving 9 bases between the germline ends. This CDR3 contains 12 residues. This chain's CDR3 is CASSQANYGYTF. In DNA form, the CDR3 reads TGTGCCAGCTCTCAGGCGAACTATGGCTACACCTTC.

V is TRBV29-1 and J is TRBJ2-7, with D possibly TRBD1 on 6 matching bases. The CDR3 is 14 amino acids. CDR1 and CDR2 from the germline V gene are SQVTM and ANQGSEA. Trimming removed 4 bases from V and 3 bases from J, with 16 bases in between. The DNA for the CDR3 is TGCAGCGTTGTGTGGCAGGGGTCCTACTACGAGCAGTACTTC. This codes for CSVVWQGSYYEQYF.

The chain combines TRBV5-4 with TRBJ2-6, with TRBD1 matching over 10 bases. The CDR3 runs 17 residues. Germline V lookup: CDR1 SGHNT, CDR2 YYREEE (reference sequence). V gave up 5 bases and J gave up 3 bases; unmatched junction bases: 8. The CDR3: CASSPDRGRFGANVLTF. In DNA, the CDR3 is TGTGCCAGCAGTCCAGACAGGGGGCGCTTTGGGGCCAACGTCCTGACTTTC. Filled out from reference TRBV5-4 and TRBJ2-6, the complete variable domain reads ETGVTQSPTHLIKTRGQQVTLRCSSQSGHNTVSWYQQALGQGPQFIFQYYREEENGRGNFPPRFSGLQFPNYSSELNVNALELDDSALYLCASSPDRGRFGANVLTFGAGSRLTVL.

This chain uses TRBV2 with TRBJ2-7; D may match TRBD1 or TRBD2 (5 bases each). The germline V gene encodes CDR1 SNHLY and CDR2 FYNNEI. This CDR3 has 13 amino acids. V was trimmed by 8 bases and J by 5 bases, leaving 16 bases between them. The CDR3 sequence: CASHGAGSNEQYF. Written as DNA, the CDR3 is TGTGCCAGCCACGGGGCAGGGTCAAACGAGCAGTACTTC.

The chain carries TRBV28 and TRBJ1-3; D remains ambiguous. Germline V gene lookup returns CDR1 MDHEN and CDR2 SYDVKM. CDR3 length equals 11 residues. Trimming cost V 7 bases and J 4 bases, with 5 bases left between them. CDR3 bases: TGTGCCAGCATAACGGGAAACACCATATATTTT. This gives the protein CASITGNTIYF.

This rearrangement joins TRBV18 to TRBJ2-3, with TRBD1 matching 7 bases. Germline CDR1 KGHSH, CDR2 LQKENI. With V trimmed by 2 bases and J by 6 bases, 5 bases remained unmatched. CDR3 size: 14 residues. The CDR3 DNA sequence: TGTGCCAGCTCACCAGACAGGGTGGGCGATACGCAGTATTTT. This encodes CASSPDRVGDTQYF.

As for this clone: Other DNA sequences in this specimen translate into the identical CDR3. The chain combines TRBV18 with TRBJ1-1; D gene ambiguous. Trimming took off 0 bases at V and 0 bases at J, with 2 bases between the two ends. CDR1 and CDR2 (germline): KGHSH, LQKENI. The CDR3 is made up of 13 amino acids. The CDR3 bases are TGTGCCAGCTCACCACCCTTGAACACTGAAGCTTTCTTT. Its protein product is CASSPPLNTEAFF.

The chain combines TRBV5-3 with TRBJ1-5; the match to TRBD1 covers 8 bases. TRBV5-3 is an ORF; its function is uncertain. The CDR3 has 17 residues. V was pared by 10 bases and J by 2 bases, with 17 bases of the junction left unmatched. CDR3 region: CASLGIRGLEGNQPQHF. CDR3 sequence (DNA): TGTGCCTCTCTGGGGATCAGGGGGCTCGAAGGCAATCAGCCCCAGCATTTT.

The V and J genes are TRBV5-1 and TRBJ2-7; tentative D call: TRBD2 (7 bases). Trimming left V 2 bases short and J 3 bases short, with 21 bases between. This CDR3 has 17 amino acids. CDR1 SGHRS and CDR2 YFSETQ come from the germline V gene. CDR3 region: CASSLYLGGESRYEQYF. CDR3 DNA: TGCGCCAGCAGCTTATACCTAGGGGGGGAGTCACGCTACGAGCAGTACTTC.

J is TRBJ2-5 and V is TRBV9; TRBD1 or TRBD2 may be the D gene (5 bases each). CDR3 length equals 18 residues. Germline lookup yields CDR1 SGDLS and CDR2 YYNGEE. V gave up 0 bases and J gave up 2 bases, with 20 bases separating them. The CDR3, as DNA: TGTGCCAGCAGCGTAGAGGACACGAGGGACCAACTTCAAGAGACCCAGTACTTC. Translating it yields CASSVEDTRDQLQETQYF.

The rearrangement uses TRBV7-2 and TRBJ1-3; D ambiguous. The length of the CDR3 is 14 residues. Germline values: CDR1 SGHTA, CDR2 FQGNSA. V lost 5 bases, J lost 5 bases, and 13 bases lay in between. The CDR3 sequence: CASSPGSGRNTIYF. Here the CDR3 DNA reads TGTGCCAGCAGCCCTGGATCCGGAAGAAACACCATATATTTT. The variable domain in full, with the rest retrieved from reference TRBV7-2 and TRBJ1-3, is GAGVSQSPSNKVTEKGKDVELRCDPISGHTALYWYRQSLGQGLEFLIYFQGNSAPDKSGLPSDRFSAERTGGSVSTLTIQRTQQEDSAVYLCASSPGSGRNTIYFGEGSWLTVV.

The gene calls are TRBV18 and TRBJ2-1; 8 nucleotides agree with TRBD1. The V segment lost 4 bases and the J segment 4 bases; nucleotides outside the gene matches: 0. Germline lookup yields CDR1 KGHSH and CDR2 LQKENI. The CDR3 sequence is 13 residues long. The DNA for the CDR3 is TGTGCCAGCTCACGGGACAGGTACAATGAGCAGTTCTTC. Its translation is CASSRDRYNEQFF.

The chain couples TRBV4-1 to TRBJ2-7, with 8 bases aligning to TRBD2. CDR1 and CDR2 (germline): MGHRA, YSYEKL. The length of the CDR3 is 15 residues. After removal of 3 bases from V and 2 bases from J, the junction contained 6 bases not matched to a gene. The CDR3 bases are TGCGCCAGCAGCCAGCCGGGACTAGGGACCTACGAGCAGTACTTC. It is translated as CASSQPGLGTYEQYF.

The chain uses TRBV27 and TRBJ2-3; tentative D call: TRBD1 (6 bases). Deletions cut 4 bases from V and 2 bases from J, with 7 bases between. The CDR3 has 13 residues. Germline loops: CDR1 MNHEY, CDR2 SMNVEV (reference sequence). The CDR3 coding sequence is TGTGCCAGCAGTTGGGGGCCCACAGATACGCAGTATTTT. Amino acid sequence: CASSWGPTDTQYF.